Each of the 2 T cell receptor beta chains below was sequenced from the same sample in a study of blood T cells in healthy people across ages. For the second PCR, which ran for about 7 to 11 cycles, a sample-barcoded 5' primer and a J-beta primer mix were used. TCRdb itself ran the 5' RACE reads through MiXCR, one entry per CDR3 protein. The sample includes hundreds of thousands of distinct CDR3 sequences, roughly 60% of them seen just once. The sequenced sample consisted of blood. These receptors were obtained from a man aged 25 to 40 in good health.

This clonotype was counted a few times. CDR3 sequence: CASSQMYQETQYF. CDR3 coding DNA: TGTGCCAGCAGCCAAATGTACCAAGAGACCCAGTACTTC. The chain recombines TRBV14 with TRBJ2-5; D gene ambiguous. The CDR3 extends over 13 amino acids. Trimming took 2 bases from V and 0 from J, leaving 4 bases between them. The germline gives CDR1 SGHDN, CDR2 FVKESK.

This clonotype was seen more than once but under ten times. The V and J genes are TRBV5-6 and TRBJ2-1; no clear D. Germline loops: CDR1 SGHDT, CDR2 YYEEEE. The CDR3 has 16 residues. Trimming pared 3 bases from V and 7 bases from J, leaving 20 bases between. CDR3 amino acids: CASSSTDGLLINEQFF. CDR3 sequence (DNA): TGTGCCAGCAGCTCCACCGACGGGTTGCTAATTAATGAGCAGTTCTTC.